This entry concerns a single T cell receptor (beta chain). The antigen is undetermined. The data derive from a study of cytomegalovirus exposure and HLA in healthy donors. Study observations and caveats: Apparent HLA restriction characterized most CMV-associated TCR beta chains in a later analysis. There were 160 or so TCR beta chains listed as cytomegalovirus-associated. Published work reported that the classifier diagnosed cytomegalovirus status with high specificity and sensitivity. A later analysis found common viral pathogens apparently linked to several of the most significant clusters.

Researchers ran the PCR with 60 Vbeta and 13 Jbeta primers. TCRdb's copy holds only in-frame clones and misses some; the assay was immunoSEQ multiplex PCR. The sample has 200,000 or so clones. The receptor was derived from a boy younger than 18 in good health and CMV-seronegative. Sequencing was carried out using PBMCs.

The CDR3 here is CASSLRKGGVNTIYF. DNA of the CDR3: TGTGCCAGCAGCTTGAGGAAAGGGGGCGTAAACACCATATATTTT. The V gene is TRBV5-4, the J gene TRBJ1-3; 7 bases are a match to TRBD1. V was pared by 1 base and J by 6 bases, with 7 bases of the junction left unmatched. Looked up from germline, CDR1 is SGHNT and CDR2 is YYREEE (reference sequence). This CDR3 has 15 residues. Using reference TRBV5-4 and TRBJ1-3 for the parts outside the CDR3, the full variable domain is ETGVTQSPTHLIKTRGQQVTLRCSSQSGHNTVSWYQQALGQGPQFIFQYYREEENGRGNFPPRFSGLQFPNYSSELNVNALELDDSALYLCASSLRKGGVNTIYFGEGSWLTVV.